This T cell receptor beta chain was observed in a study of T cells in localized non-small cell lung cancer. Profiled with immunoSEQ multiplex PCR; TCRdb holds only in-frame clones, not every one. The sample lists 35,000 to 45,000 clones, around nine tenths occurring once. The CDR3 spans 18 residues. Trimming shortened V by 3 bases and J by 4 bases, and 24 bases separated the two germline ends. Germline V gene sequence: CDR1 SGDLS, CDR2 YYNGEE. This clonotype originated in a female donor at least 60 years old with stage I squamous cell lung carcinoma. This sample comprised peripheral blood, obtained before any cancer treatment. The chain couples TRBV9 to TRBJ2-3; the D is unclear. The CDR3 protein is CASSARPGFGVDSDTQYF. The CDR3, as DNA: TGTGCCAGCAGCGCCCGGCCTGGTTTTGGAGTAGACTCAGATACGCAGTATTTT.